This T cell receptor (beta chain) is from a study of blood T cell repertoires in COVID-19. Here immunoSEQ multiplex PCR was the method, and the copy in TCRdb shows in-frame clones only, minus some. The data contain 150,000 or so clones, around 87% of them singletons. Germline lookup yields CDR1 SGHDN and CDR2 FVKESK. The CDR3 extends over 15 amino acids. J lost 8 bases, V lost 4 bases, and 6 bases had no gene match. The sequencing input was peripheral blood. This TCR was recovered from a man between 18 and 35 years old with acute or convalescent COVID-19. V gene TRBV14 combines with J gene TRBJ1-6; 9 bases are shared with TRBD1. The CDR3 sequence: CASSLQGAGHSPLHF. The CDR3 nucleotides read TGTGCCAGCAGCCTACAGGGGGCCGGGCATTCACCCCTCCACTTT. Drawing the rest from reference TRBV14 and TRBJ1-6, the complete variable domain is EAGVTQFPSHSVIEKGQTVTLRCDPISGHDNLYWYRRVMGKEIKFLLHFVKESKQDESGMPNNRFLAERTGGTYSTLKVQPAELEDSGVYFCASSLQGAGHSPLHFGNGTRLTVT.